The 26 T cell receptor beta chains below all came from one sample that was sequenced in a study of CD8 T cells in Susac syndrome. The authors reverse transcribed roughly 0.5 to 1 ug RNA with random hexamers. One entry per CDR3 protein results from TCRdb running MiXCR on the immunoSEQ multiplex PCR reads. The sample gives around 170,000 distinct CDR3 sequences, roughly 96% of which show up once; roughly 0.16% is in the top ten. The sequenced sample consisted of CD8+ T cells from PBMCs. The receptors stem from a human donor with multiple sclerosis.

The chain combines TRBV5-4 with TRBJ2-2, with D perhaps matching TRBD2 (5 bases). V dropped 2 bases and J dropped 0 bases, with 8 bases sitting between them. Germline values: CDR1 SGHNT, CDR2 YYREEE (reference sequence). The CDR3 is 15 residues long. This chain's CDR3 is CASSFERPNTGELFF. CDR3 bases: TGTGCCAGCAGCTTCGAGCGGCCGAACACCGGGGAGCTGTTTTTT.

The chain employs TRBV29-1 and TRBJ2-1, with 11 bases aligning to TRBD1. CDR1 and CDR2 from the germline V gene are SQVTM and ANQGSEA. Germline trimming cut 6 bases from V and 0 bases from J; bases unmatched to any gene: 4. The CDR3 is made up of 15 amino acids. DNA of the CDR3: TGCAGCGTCCCCGGGACAGGGGGCTCCTACAATGAGCAGTTCTTC. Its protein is CSVPGTGGSYNEQFF.

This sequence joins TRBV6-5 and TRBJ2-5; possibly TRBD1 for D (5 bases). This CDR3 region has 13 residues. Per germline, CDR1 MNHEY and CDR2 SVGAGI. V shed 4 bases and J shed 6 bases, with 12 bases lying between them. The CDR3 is CASSFDSKKTQYF. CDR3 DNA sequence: TGTGCCAGCAGTTTCGACAGTAAGAAGACCCAGTACTTC.

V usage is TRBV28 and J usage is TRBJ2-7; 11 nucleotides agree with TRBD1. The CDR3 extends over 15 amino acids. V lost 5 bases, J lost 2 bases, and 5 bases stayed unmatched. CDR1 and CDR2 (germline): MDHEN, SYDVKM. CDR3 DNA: TGTGCCAGCAGTCCGCTGGGACAGGGGGCCTACGAGCAGTACTTC. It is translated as CASSPLGQGAYEQYF.

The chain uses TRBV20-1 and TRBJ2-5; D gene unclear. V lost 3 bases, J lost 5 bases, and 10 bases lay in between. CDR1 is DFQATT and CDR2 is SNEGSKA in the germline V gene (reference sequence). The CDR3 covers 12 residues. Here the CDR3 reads CSARIERETQYF. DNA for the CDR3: TGCAGTGCTAGGATTGAGCGCGAGACCCAGTACTTC.

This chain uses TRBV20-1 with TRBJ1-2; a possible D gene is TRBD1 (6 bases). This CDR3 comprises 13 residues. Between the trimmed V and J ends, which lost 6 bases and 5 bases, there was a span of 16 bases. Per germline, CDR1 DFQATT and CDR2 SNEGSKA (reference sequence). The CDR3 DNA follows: TGCAGTGCGGACGAACAGGGAGTTTATGGCTACACCTTC. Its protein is CSADEQGVYGYTF.

The CDR3 coding sequence is TGTGCCAGCAGCCAGGCGGGACTAAACAATGAGCAGTTCTTC. As protein: CASSQAGLNNEQFF. The chain is built from TRBV4-2 and TRBJ2-1; 7 positions match TRBD2. The V gene end was trimmed by 3 bases and the J gene end by 5 bases; junction bases not matched to a gene: 4. The CDR3 covers 14 residues. Looked up from germline, CDR1 is LGHNA and CDR2 is YNFKEQ.

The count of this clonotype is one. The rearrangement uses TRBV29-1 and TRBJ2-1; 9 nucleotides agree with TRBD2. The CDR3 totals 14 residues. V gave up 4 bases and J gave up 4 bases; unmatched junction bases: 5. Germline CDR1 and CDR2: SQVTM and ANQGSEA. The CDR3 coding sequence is TGCAGCGTTGTGGCGGGAGGGCCTTACAATGAGCAGTTCTTC. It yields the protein CSVVAGGPYNEQFF.

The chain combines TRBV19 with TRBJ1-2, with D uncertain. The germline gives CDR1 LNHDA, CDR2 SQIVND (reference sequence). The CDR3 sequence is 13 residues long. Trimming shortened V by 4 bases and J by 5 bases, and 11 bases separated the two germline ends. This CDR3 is CASSNPTGYGYTF. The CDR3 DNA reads TGTGCCAGTAGTAACCCGACGGGGTATGGCTACACCTTC.

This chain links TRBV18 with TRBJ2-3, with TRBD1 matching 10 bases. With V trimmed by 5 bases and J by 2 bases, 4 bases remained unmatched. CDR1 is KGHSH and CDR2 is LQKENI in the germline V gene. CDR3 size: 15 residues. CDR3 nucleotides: TGTGCCAGCTCAGGACAGGGGGACTACACAGATACGCAGTATTTT. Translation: CASSGQGDYTDTQYF.

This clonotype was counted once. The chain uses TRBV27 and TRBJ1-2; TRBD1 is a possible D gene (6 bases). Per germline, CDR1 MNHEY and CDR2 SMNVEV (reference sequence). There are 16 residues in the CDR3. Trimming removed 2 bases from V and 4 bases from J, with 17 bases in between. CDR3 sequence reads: CASSLTRDIVFYGYTF. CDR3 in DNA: TGTGCCAGCAGTTTAACGAGGGACATAGTGTTCTATGGCTACACCTTC.

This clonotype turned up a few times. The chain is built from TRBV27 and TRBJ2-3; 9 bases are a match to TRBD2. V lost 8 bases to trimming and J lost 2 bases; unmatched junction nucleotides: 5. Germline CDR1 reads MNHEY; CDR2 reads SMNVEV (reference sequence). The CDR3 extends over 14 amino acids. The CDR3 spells CASSAGGPTDTQYF. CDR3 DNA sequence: TGTGCCAGCTCGGCGGGAGGGCCCACAGATACGCAGTATTTT.

CDR3 sequence (DNA): TGTGCCAGCAGTTTAACACAGACGGGCAATCAGCCCCAGCATTTT. Its protein product is CASSLTQTGNQPQHF. The genes are TRBV12-3 or TRBV12-4 and TRBJ1-5; D call uncertain. V shed 2 bases and J shed 2 bases, with 10 bases lying between them. The CDR3 totals 15 residues.

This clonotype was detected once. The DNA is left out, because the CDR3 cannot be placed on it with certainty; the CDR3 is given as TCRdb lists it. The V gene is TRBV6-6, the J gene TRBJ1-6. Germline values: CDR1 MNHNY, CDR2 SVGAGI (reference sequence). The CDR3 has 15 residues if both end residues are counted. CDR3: CASSTSVSYNSPLHF.

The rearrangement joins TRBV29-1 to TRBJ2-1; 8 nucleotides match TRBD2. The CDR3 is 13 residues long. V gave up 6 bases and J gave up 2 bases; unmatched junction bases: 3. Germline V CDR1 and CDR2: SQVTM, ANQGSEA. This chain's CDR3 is CSVAGRAYNEQFF. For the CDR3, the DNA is TGCAGCGTGGCCGGGAGGGCCTACAATGAGCAGTTCTTC.

CDR3 in DNA: TGTGCCAGTAGTACCACAGGGGGCTACACTGAAGCTTTCTTT. Protein sequence: CASSTTGGYTEAFF. This sequence joins TRBV19 and TRBJ1-1, with 9 bases that match TRBD1. Trimming cost V 4 bases and J 3 bases; bases outside gene matches: 3. Germline CDR1 is LNHDA and CDR2 is SQIVND (reference sequence). CDR3 length: 14 residues.

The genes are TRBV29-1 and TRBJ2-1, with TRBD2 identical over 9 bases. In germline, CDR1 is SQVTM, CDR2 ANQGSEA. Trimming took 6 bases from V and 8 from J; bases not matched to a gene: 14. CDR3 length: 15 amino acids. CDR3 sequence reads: CSVQKGAGGPYEQFF. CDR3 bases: TGCAGCGTCCAGAAGGGTGCGGGAGGGCCGTATGAGCAGTTCTTC.

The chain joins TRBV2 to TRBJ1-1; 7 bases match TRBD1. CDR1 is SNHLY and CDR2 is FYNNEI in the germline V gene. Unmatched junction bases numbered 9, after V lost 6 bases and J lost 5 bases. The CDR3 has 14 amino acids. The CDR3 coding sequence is TGTGCCAGCAGCCGCGGGACAGACCGGACTGAAGCTTTCTTT. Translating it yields CASSRGTDRTEAFF.

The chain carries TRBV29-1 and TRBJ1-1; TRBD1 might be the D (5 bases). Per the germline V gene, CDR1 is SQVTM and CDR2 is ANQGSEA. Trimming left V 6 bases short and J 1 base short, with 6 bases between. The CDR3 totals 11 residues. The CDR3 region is CSVTGNTEAFF. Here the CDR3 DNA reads TGCAGCGTAACAGGGAACACTGAAGCTTTCTTT.

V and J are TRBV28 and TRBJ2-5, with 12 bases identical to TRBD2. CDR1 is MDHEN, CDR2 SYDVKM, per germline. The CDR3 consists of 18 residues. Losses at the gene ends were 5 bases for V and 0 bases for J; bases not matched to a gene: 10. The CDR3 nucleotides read TGTGCCAGCAGTCCAGGACTAGCGGGAAGGAGGGACCAAGAGACCCAGTACTTC. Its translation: CASSPGLAGRRDQETQYF.

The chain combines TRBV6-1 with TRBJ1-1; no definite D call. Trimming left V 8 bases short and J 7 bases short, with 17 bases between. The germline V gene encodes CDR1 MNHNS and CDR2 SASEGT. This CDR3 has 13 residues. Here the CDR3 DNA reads TGTGCCAGCGGGTCGGGAGTGGGAAGTGAAGCTTTCTTT. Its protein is CASGSGVGSEAFF.

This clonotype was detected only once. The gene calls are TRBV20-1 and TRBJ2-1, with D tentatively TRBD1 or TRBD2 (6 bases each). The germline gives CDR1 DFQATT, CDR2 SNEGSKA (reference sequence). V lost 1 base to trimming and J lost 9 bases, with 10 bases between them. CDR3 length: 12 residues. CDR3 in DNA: TGCAGTGCTAGAGTGGGGGGCCCTGAGCAGTTCTTC. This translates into CSARVGGPEQFF.

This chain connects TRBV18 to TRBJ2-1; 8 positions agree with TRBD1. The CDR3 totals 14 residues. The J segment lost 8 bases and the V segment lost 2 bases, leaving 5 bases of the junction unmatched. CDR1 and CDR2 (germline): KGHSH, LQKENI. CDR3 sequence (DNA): TGTGCCAGCTCACCAAAGGACAGGGTAGATGAGCAGTTCTTC. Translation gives CASSPKDRVDEQFF. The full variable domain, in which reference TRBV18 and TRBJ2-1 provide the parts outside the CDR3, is NAGVMQNPRHLVRRRGQEARLRCSPMKGHSHVYWYRQLPEEGLKFMVYLQKENIIDESGMPKERFSAEFPKEGPSILRIQQVVRGDSAAYFCASSPKDRVDEQFFGPGTRLTVL.

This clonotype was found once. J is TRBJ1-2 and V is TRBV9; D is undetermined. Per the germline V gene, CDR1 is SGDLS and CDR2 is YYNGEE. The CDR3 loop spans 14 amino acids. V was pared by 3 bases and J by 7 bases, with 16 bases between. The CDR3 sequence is CASSETVSLGGYTF. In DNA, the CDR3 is TGTGCCAGCAGCGAGACGGTGTCCCTGGGTGGCTACACCTTC.

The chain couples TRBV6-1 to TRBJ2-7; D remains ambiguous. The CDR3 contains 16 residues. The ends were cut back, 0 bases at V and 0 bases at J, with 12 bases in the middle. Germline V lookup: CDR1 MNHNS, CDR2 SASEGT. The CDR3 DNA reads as TGTGCCAGCAGTGAAGCGCAGAACAGCCTCTCCTACGAGCAGTACTTC. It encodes CASSEAQNSLSYEQYF.

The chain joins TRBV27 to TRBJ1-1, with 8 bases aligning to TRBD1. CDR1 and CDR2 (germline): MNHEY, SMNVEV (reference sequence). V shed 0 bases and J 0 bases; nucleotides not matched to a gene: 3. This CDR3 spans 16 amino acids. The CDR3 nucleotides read TGTGCCAGCAGTTTATCCCAGGGGGCGATGAACACTGAAGCTTTCTTT. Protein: CASSLSQGAMNTEAFF.